Each of the 13 T cell receptor beta chains below was sequenced from the same sample in a study of T cell responses to AZD1222 COVID-19 vaccine. TCRdb's table, derived via immunoSEQ multiplex PCR, lists solely in-frame clones and lacks some. Of about 140,000 clones in the sample, 89% were seen once. The input for sequencing was peripheral blood, taken on day 0 of AZD1222 vaccination. The origin of the receptors is an adult in good health.

In this sample, this clone turned up once. The chain is built from TRBV9 and TRBJ1-2, with a weak D call TRBD1 (5 bases). CDR1 and CDR2 from the germline V gene are SGDLS and YYNGEE. V lost 4 bases and J 4 bases, leaving 14 bases between the germline ends. This CDR3 contains 14 residues. The CDR3 protein is CASSMGAGRYGYTF. The CDR3 nucleotides read TGTGCCAGCAGCATGGGCGCGGGACGCTATGGCTACACCTTC.

This clone appeared a single time. The rearrangement uses TRBV2 and TRBJ1-3; the D gene is possibly TRBD1 (6 bases). Trimming took 5 bases from V and 3 from J, leaving 14 bases between them. CDR3 length: 15 residues. The V gene's germline CDR1 is SNHLY and CDR2 FYNNEI. The CDR3 coding sequence is TGTGCCAGCAGTTTCGGGACACATTTTGGAAACACCATATATTTT. This codes for CASSFGTHFGNTIYF.

In the case of this clone: Other nucleotide sequences in the sample specify the same CDR3. V is TRBV5-1 and J is TRBJ1-2; no clear D gene. This CDR3 is built from 12 residues. V gave up 0 bases and J gave up 5 bases, with 5 bases separating them. CDR1 is SGHRS and CDR2 is YFSETQ in the germline V gene. CDR3 nucleotide sequence: TGCGCCAGCAGCTTGGCCGGATATGGCTACACCTTC. Translating gives CASSLAGYGYTF.

This rearrangement joins TRBV2 to TRBJ2-1; D is uncertain. V lost 7 bases and J lost 2, with 12 bases in between. The germline V gene has CDR1 SNHLY and CDR2 FYNNEI. The CDR3 length is 14 residues. As DNA, the CDR3 is TGTGCCAGCAATGGACCGAGCGCCTACAATGAGCAGTTCTTC. Its protein product is CASNGPSAYNEQFF.

The chain couples TRBV28 to TRBJ1-2; 7 nucleotides align to TRBD1. J gave up 4 bases and V 6 bases, and 8 bases lay outside the gene matches. The CDR3 is 14 residues long. Per germline, CDR1 MDHEN and CDR2 SYDVKM. The CDR3 sequence is CASRIQGWSYGYTF. The CDR3 coding sequence is TGTGCCAGCAGAATACAGGGGTGGAGCTATGGCTACACCTTC.

The gene calls are TRBV7-3 and TRBJ2-3; D is undetermined. In germline, CDR1 is SGHTA, CDR2 FQGTGA. Trimming pared 4 bases from V and 3 bases from J, leaving 11 bases between. This CDR3 has 14 residues. The CDR3 DNA reads TGTGCCAGCAGCTCTGGGCCCAATACAGATACGCAGTATTTT. This codes for CASSSGPNTDTQYF.

This chain connects TRBV13 to TRBJ2-2; 16 bases are shared with TRBD2. The CDR3 has 20 residues. CDR1 PRHDT and CDR2 FYEKMQ come from the germline V gene (reference sequence). With 5 bases clipped from V and 7 bases from J, the junction kept 16 bases outside the gene matches. The CDR3 nucleotides read TGTGCCAGCAGCCCGGAACCCGGGACTAGCGGGAGGGCCGGCGGCGGGGAGCTGTTTTTT. This codes for CASSPEPGTSGRAGGGELFF.

V usage is TRBV19 and J usage is TRBJ1-2; TRBD1 matches at 7 bases. V dropped 3 bases and J dropped 9; count of bases not matched to a gene: 13. The germline V gene encodes CDR1 LNHDA and CDR2 SQIVND (reference sequence). There are 15 residues in the CDR3. The CDR3 region is CASSIPGQRSYRYTF. The CDR3, as DNA: TGTGCCAGTAGTATCCCGGGACAGCGCTCATACCGCTACACCTTC.

This clone was counted a few times. This same CDR3 is encoded by further DNA sequences in the sample. The chain recombines TRBV5-1 with TRBJ2-7; weak D call: TRBD1 (6 bases). The CDR3 extends over 14 amino acids. Trimming stripped 5 bases from V and 0 bases from J, with 12 bases between. Germline V gives CDR1 SGHRS, CDR2 YFSETQ. The CDR3 DNA follows: TGCGCCAGCAGTATAGGGGGAAGCTCCTACGAGCAGTACTTC. It codes for CASSIGGSSYEQYF. Using reference TRBV5-1 and TRBJ2-7 for the parts outside the CDR3, the full variable domain is KAGVTQTPRYLIKTRGQQVTLSCSPISGHRSVSWYQQTPGQGLQFLFEYFSETQRNKGNFPGRFSGRQFSNSRSEMNVSTLELGDSALYLCASSIGGSSYEQYFGPGTRLTVT.

The chain employs TRBV7-2 and TRBJ2-1, with TRBD1 matching 8 bases. The CDR3 loop spans 15 amino acids. V shed 3 bases, J shed 3 bases, and the junction held 4 bases outside the gene matches. Germline-derived CDR1 and CDR2 are SGHTA and FQGNSA. The CDR3 here is CASSLDRDYYNEQFF. The CDR3 bases are TGTGCCAGCAGCTTGGACAGGGATTACTACAATGAGCAGTTCTTC.

The chain joins TRBV4-2 to TRBJ1-6; D gene unclear. The V end was cut by 0 bases, the J end by 5 bases, with 5 bases between. This CDR3 contains 14 residues. Germline loops: CDR1 LGHNA, CDR2 YNFKEQ. CDR3 in amino acids: CASSQEADNSPLHF. Here the CDR3 DNA reads TGTGCCAGCAGCCAAGAGGCAGATAATTCACCCCTCCACTTT.

The chain employs TRBV28 and TRBJ1-2; D uncertain. The V end was cut by 3 bases, the J end by 0 bases, with 14 bases between. Per germline, CDR1 MDHEN and CDR2 SYDVKM. The CDR3 loop spans 16 amino acids. CDR3 sequence: CASSFQTPLANYGYTF. CDR3 DNA: TGTGCCAGCAGTTTTCAAACCCCGCTAGCTAACTATGGCTACACCTTC.

This clone was seen only once. V usage is TRBV11-2 and J usage is TRBJ1-6; D is possibly TRBD1 (5 bases). This CDR3 contains 18 residues. Germline-derived CDR1 and CDR2 are SGHAT and FQNNGV. Trimming removed 0 bases at V and 7 bases at J, with 19 bases between. The CDR3 DNA reads as TGTGCCAGCAGCTTAGATTTTAGGTTGACAGATCGAAATTCACCCCTCCACTTT. This encodes CASSLDFRLTDRNSPLHF. The whole variable domain, filled in from reference TRBV11-2 and TRBJ1-6, reads EAGVAQSPRYKIIEKRQSVAFWCNPISGHATLYWYQQILGQGPKLLIQFQNNGVVDDSQLPKDRFSAERLKGVDSTLKIQPAKLEDSAVYLCASSLDFRLTDRNSPLHFGNGTRLTVT.